This TCR beta chain was captured in a study of control samples from healthy donors and cancer patients. The CDR3 runs to 14 residues. Germline values: CDR1 MNHEY, CDR2 SMNVEV (reference sequence). The V end was cut by 5 bases, the J end by 2 bases, with 13 bases between. This table comes from immunoSEQ multiplex PCR, and its TCRdb copy is limited to in-frame clones, with some not included. In the table there are about 84,000 clones, 65% to 90% of which are singletons. The receptor comes from a man in his 60s with head and neck cancer. The sample comprised PBMCs. The chain joins TRBV27 to TRBJ2-7; D perhaps matches TRBD1 (5 bases). The CDR3 DNA is TGTGCCAGCAGTGACAGTTATCAGGCCTACGAGCAGTACTTC. Amino acids: CASSDSYQAYEQYF.